The 21 T cell receptor beta chains below come from one sample, sequenced in a study of T cells in women clearing cervical HPV infection. Generated by immunoSEQ multiplex PCR, the TCRdb table keeps only in-frame clones and is missing some. This sample's table reports about 31,000 clones. The sequenced sample consisted of blood buffy coat. Source of these receptors: a woman aged 18 to 69 with a cervical HPV16 infection that either progressed to CIN3+ or cleared (not recorded which).

Worth noting for this clone: Sequencing ends 3 residues short of the CDR3 end; the germline J gene provides the rest. The chain is built from TRBV5-4 and TRBJ1-2; possibly TRBD1 for D (6 bases). There are 15 residues in the CDR3. With 6 bases removed from V and 0 bases from J, the gap between germline ends came to 15 bases. Germline CDR1 SGHNT, CDR2 YYREEE (reference sequence). CDR3 region: CASTLRAGANYGYTF. The part of the CDR3 DNA that was read is TGTGCCAGCACCCTGCGGGCAGGGGCTAACTATGGC. The complete variable domain, with remaining parts taken from reference TRBV5-4 and TRBJ1-2, reads ETGVTQSPTHLIKTRGQQVTLRCSSQSGHNTVSWYQQALGQGPQFIFQYYREEENGRGNFPPRFSGLQFPNYSSELNVNALELDDSALYLCASTLRAGANYGYTFGSGTRLTVV.

In regard to this clone: The read finishes 3 residues shy of the CDR3 end, and the germline J gene is used to complete it. The chain employs TRBV30 and TRBJ1-1; D gene uncertain. Germline V gives CDR1 GTSNPN, CDR2 SVGIG (reference sequence). The CDR3 is 11 residues long. V lost 2 bases, J lost 6 bases, and 7 bases lay in between. The covered CDR3 bases are TGTGCCTGGAGTCGTTATTCTGAA. Its protein product is CAWSRYSE. The whole CDR3 protein reads CAWSRYSEAFF.

Regarding this clone: The read finishes 3 residues shy of the CDR3 end, and the germline J gene is used to complete it. The chain combines TRBV5-6 with TRBJ1-2; D is possibly TRBD1 (5 bases). Trimming took 1 base from V and 6 from J, leaving 13 bases between them. This CDR3 region has 14 residues. CDR1 and CDR2 from the germline V gene are SGHDT and YYEEEE. CDR3 region: CASSLRVGVHGYTF. The covered CDR3 bases are TGTGCCAGCAGCTTGCGGGTAGGGGTCCATGGC.

In the case of this clone: The CDR3 is cut off 3 residues early in the read; its end comes from the germline J gene. This sequence joins TRBV19 and TRBJ2-1; unclear D gene. The germline V gene encodes CDR1 LNHDA and CDR2 SQIVND (reference sequence). The CDR3 is made up of 15 amino acids. V shed 3 bases and J shed 4 bases, with 13 bases lying between them. CDR3 amino acids: CASSINAADYNEQFF. The sequenced part of the CDR3 DNA is TGTGCCAGTAGTATTAACGCGGCAGATTACAATGAG.

Here the CDR3 reads CASSLGRQGNEKLFF. CDR3 DNA (partial): TGTGCCAGCAGCCTAGGCCGACAGGGGAATGAAAAG. This chain connects TRBV7-6 to TRBJ2-2, with 8 nucleotides matching TRBD1. With the read ending 3 residues before the CDR3 end, the germline J gene is used to fill in that end. The CDR3 contains 15 residues. CDR1 and CDR2 (germline): SGHVS, FNYEAQ.

Concerning this clone itself: The read terminates 3 residues ahead of where the CDR3 ends, so the germline J gene completes it. V gene TRBV5-1 combines with J gene TRBJ2-1; 7 nucleotides line up with TRBD2. The CDR3 runs 15 residues. Germline V lookup: CDR1 SGHRS, CDR2 YFSETQ. V dropped 1 base and J dropped 8; count of bases not matched to a gene: 9. The covered CDR3 bases are TGCGCCAGCAGCTTGTTAATCAGCGGGAAGGATGAG. It specifies CASSLLISGKDE. The full CDR3 protein reads CASSLLISGKDEQFF.

A remark on this clone: The CDR3 end falls 3 residues outside the read, so it is completed with the germline J gene. The rearrangement uses TRBV30 and TRBJ2-4; maybe TRBD2 (5 bases). This CDR3 is 12 amino acids long. Germline V gives CDR1 GTSNPN, CDR2 SVGIG (reference sequence). The DNA read from the CDR3 is TGTGCCTGGAGTTCCGATGACTATGGT. It yields the protein CAWSSDDYG. The entire CDR3 reads CAWSSDDYGQYF.

A remark on this clone: Read sequence stops 3 residues before the CDR3 end, and the germline J gene provides the missing end. This chain uses TRBV12-3 or TRBV12-4 with TRBJ1-2; D uncertain. The CDR3 has 15 amino acids. The covered CDR3 bases are TGTGCCAGCAGTTTAAAGCGGTCGGCCACTGAGGGC. Encoded protein: CASSLKRSATEG. The entire CDR3 protein is CASSLKRSATEGYTF.

Details on this clone: The CDR3 is cut off 3 residues early in the read; its end comes from the germline J gene. The J gene is TRBJ2-2, the V gene TRBV24-1; a possible D gene is TRBD1 (7 bases). Per the germline V gene, CDR1 is KGHDR and CDR2 is SFDVKD. V shed 3 bases and J shed 7 bases, with 14 bases lying between them. The CDR3 covers 15 residues. CDR3 protein: CATSDAGQQNGELFF. The DNA read from the CDR3 is TGTGCCACCAGTGATGCGGGACAGCAGAACGGGGAG.

In the case of this clone: The CDR3 end lies 3 residues beyond the end of the read and is filled in from the germline J gene. The chain carries TRBV5-6 and TRBJ1-6, with D perhaps TRBD1 (5 bases). The CDR3 is 15 amino acids. Germline V gene sequence: CDR1 SGHDT, CDR2 YYEEEE. V was shortened by 0 bases and J by 7 bases, with 11 bases between the two germline ends. The CDR3 bases that were read are TGTGCCAGCAGCTTGGGAGCAGGGAGCAATTCACCC. Amino acids: CASSLGAGSNSP. The CDR3 as a whole reads CASSLGAGSNSPLHF.

A note on this clone: The CDR3 end falls 3 residues outside the read, so it is completed with the germline J gene. J is TRBJ1-1 and V is TRBV7-8; D may be TRBD1 (5 bases). The CDR3 runs 13 residues. Germline V gene lookup returns CDR1 SGHVS and CDR2 FQNEAQ. V was pared by 1 base and J by 5 bases, with 8 bases between. The CDR3 bases that were read are TGTGCCAGCAGCTTAGGGGGGGTTACTGAA. This encodes CASSLGGVTE. The complete CDR3 sequence is CASSLGGVTEAFF.

Turning to this clone: The CDR3 end is not reached by the read, which stops 3 residues before it; the germline J gene fills it in. The chain combines TRBV24-1 with TRBJ1-2; possible D gene TRBD1, 6 bases. The CDR3 totals 12 residues. Germline CDR1 and CDR2: KGHDR and SFDVKD. The sequenced CDR3 bases are TGTGCCACCAGTGTACCGGACAGCGCA. It yields the protein CATSVPDSA. The entire CDR3 is CATSVPDSAYTF.

Note on this clone: One end of the junction is discordant with germline, which a read error may explain. The read stops 3 residues short of the end of the CDR3; the missing end is completed from the germline J gene. The same CDR3 arises from other DNA sequences in this sample as well. The V gene is TRBV18, the J gene TRBJ1-3; D is uncertain. Germline CDR1 KGHSH, CDR2 LQKENI. The CDR3 is 15 residues long. Incomplete CDR3 DNA: TGTGCCAGCTCACCGCAGGCCGTCTCTGGAAACACT. Amino acid sequence: CASSPQAVSGNT. The CDR3 reads in full as CASSPQAVSGNTIYF.

A remark on this clone: The read ends 3 residues shy of where the CDR3 ends; the end is completed using the germline J gene. V usage is TRBV7-9 and J usage is TRBJ1-4; 7 bases agree with TRBD1. The germline V gene encodes CDR1 SEHNR and CDR2 FQNEAQ (reference sequence). This CDR3 has 15 residues. CDR3 sequence reads: CASSSPTGYNSPLFF. CDR3 DNA (partial): TGTGCCAGCAGCTCGCCGACAGGGTATAATTCACCA.

Concerning this clone itself: The read falls 3 residues short of the CDR3 end, and the missing part is taken from the germline J gene. The gene calls are TRBV19 and TRBJ2-2; 7 bases fit TRBD1. Germline V CDR1 and CDR2: LNHDA, SQIVND (reference sequence). The CDR3 has 15 residues. The CDR3 loop is CASSPPGQHNSPLFF. Partial CDR3 DNA: TGTGCCAGTAGTCCACCGGGACAGCATAATTCACCG. The variable domain in full, with the rest retrieved from reference TRBV19 and TRBJ2-2, is DGGITQSPKYLFRKEGQNVTLSCEQNLNHDAMYWYRQDPGQGLRLIYYSQIVNDFQKGDIAEGYSVSREKKESFPLTVTSAQKNPTAFYLCASSPPGQHNSPLFFGEGSRLTVL.

For this clone: The CDR3 end is not reached by the read, which stops 3 residues before it; the germline J gene fills it in. The chain uses TRBV5-6 and TRBJ1-2; perhaps TRBD1 as D (6 bases). CDR1 SGHDT and CDR2 YYEEEE come from the germline V gene. This CDR3 region has 14 residues. Partial CDR3 DNA: TGTGCCAGCAGCCACGGGACACCAAATATCCGC. Protein: CASSHGTPNIR. From start to end, the CDR3 is CASSHGTPNIRYTF. Full variable domain (remainder filled in from reference TRBV5-6 and TRBJ1-2): DAGVTQSPTHLIKTRGQQVTLRCSPKSGHDTVSWYQQALGQGPQFIFQYYEEEERQRGNFPDRFSGHQFPNYSSELNVNALLLGDSALYLCASSHGTPNIRYTFGSGTRLTVV.

Details on this clone: The read ends 3 residues shy of where the CDR3 ends; the end is completed using the germline J gene. The V and J genes are TRBV20-1 and TRBJ1-2; 8 positions match TRBD1. This CDR3 has 14 residues. Trimming took 5 bases from V and 6 from J; bases not matched to a gene: 11. Germline CDR1 reads DFQATT; CDR2 reads SNEGSKA (reference sequence). CDR3 DNA, as far as it was read: TGCAGTGCTCCCGAGGTGCAGGGGGCCCATGGC. Translating gives CSAPEVQGAHG. The CDR3 in its entirety is CSAPEVQGAHGYTF.

Note on this clone: The read finishes 3 residues shy of the CDR3 end, and the germline J gene is used to complete it. The chain recombines TRBV2 with TRBJ2-7, with a possible D match to TRBD1 (6 bases). V lost 7 bases and J lost 2, with 12 bases in between. The germline gives CDR1 SNHLY, CDR2 FYNNEI. The CDR3 spans 13 residues. CDR3 loop: CASILDSAYEQYF. The part of the CDR3 DNA that was read is TGTGCCAGCATATTGGACAGCGCCTACGAG.

Concerning this clone itself: The CDR3 extends 3 residues past the end of the read, so its final part is completed from the germline J gene. The chain is built from TRBV18 and TRBJ2-3; no definite D call. CDR3 length: 15 residues. Germline lookup yields CDR1 KGHSH and CDR2 LQKENI. Deletions cut 3 bases from V and 2 bases from J, with 12 bases between. The CDR3: CASSPGNGFTDTQYF. The part of the CDR3 DNA that was read is TGTGCCAGCTCACCCGGAAACGGGTTCACAGATACG.

Worth noting for this clone: An end of the junction differs from the germline gene, which may be a read error. Read sequence stops 3 residues before the CDR3 end, and the germline J gene provides the missing end. Other nucleotide sequences from this sample produce the same CDR3. The rearrangement uses TRBV19 and TRBJ1-3; 9 bases are shared with TRBD1. Germline loops: CDR1 LNHDA, CDR2 SQIVND (reference sequence). CDR3 length: 16 residues. The sequenced CDR3 bases are TGTGCCAGTAGTCTCGAACAGGGGGCAAGAGGAAACACT. Its translation is CASSLEQGARGNT. The whole CDR3 is CASSLEQGARGNTIYF.

Regarding this clone: A junction boundary mismatches the germline segment, possibly from a read error. Coverage ceases 3 residues before the CDR3 finishes, and the germline J gene fills in the end. V and J are TRBV7-9 and TRBJ2-2; no firm D call. The germline CDR1 and CDR2 sequences are SEHNR and FQNEAQ (reference sequence). This CDR3 has 14 residues. Partial CDR3 DNA: TGTACCAGCAGCTCCGGTTTGTCAAATTCACCG. Protein product: CTSSSGLSNSP. The whole CDR3 sequence reads CTSSSGLSNSPLFF.